What follows is one T cell receptor beta chain and its context. No antigen is known for it. This sample is drawn from a study of identifying expanded T cells in peripheral blood. The method was immunoSEQ multiplex PCR; TCRdb's version includes in-frame clones alone and lacks a portion of them. The sample carries 130,000 or so clones, more than 75% recorded once. Regarding the study as a whole: Approximately 2-week clone count variance significantly increased as total template count grew. Differentially abundant clones: 0.95 to 1.5 between replicates, about 17 at roughly 15 days, less than 20 at four.

CDR1 and CDR2 from the germline V gene are KGHSH and LQKENI. The V end was cut by 4 bases, the J end by 6 bases, with 15 bases between. CDR3 size: 14 residues. Collection occurred without any documented infections or immune events in donors. The source is a person aged 18 to 75 in good health. The rearrangement links TRBV18 to TRBJ1-2; TRBD1 is a possible D gene (6 bases). Sequencing was done on a sample of blood. CDR3 residues: CASSRLPEGDGYTF. The CDR3 DNA follows: TGTGCCAGCTCACGCCTCCCGGAGGGGGATGGCTACACCTTC.